This T cell receptor beta chain was obtained from a study of graft-versus-host responses after intestinal transplantation. V was clipped by 1 base and J by 7 bases; unmatched bases: 16. Per germline, CDR1 SGHVS and CDR2 FNYEAQ. The CDR3 consists of 18 residues. For this clone: Its antigen is unknown.

The assay was immunoSEQ multiplex PCR, and TCRdb's table has in-frame clones only and misses some. The sample lists 80,000 to 95,000 clones, under 95% occurring once. Source: unstimulated CD8+ T cells sorted from spleen or lymph node cells, taken before intestinal transplant. The chain has TRBV7-6 and TRBJ2-1, with TRBD2 matching over 7 bases. This sequence originates from a human donor who received an intestinal transplant. CDR3 region: CASSLVSGDMTQSNEQFF. As DNA, the CDR3 is TGTGCCAGCAGCTTAGTGAGCGGGGATATGACGCAGTCAAATGAGCAGTTCTTC.